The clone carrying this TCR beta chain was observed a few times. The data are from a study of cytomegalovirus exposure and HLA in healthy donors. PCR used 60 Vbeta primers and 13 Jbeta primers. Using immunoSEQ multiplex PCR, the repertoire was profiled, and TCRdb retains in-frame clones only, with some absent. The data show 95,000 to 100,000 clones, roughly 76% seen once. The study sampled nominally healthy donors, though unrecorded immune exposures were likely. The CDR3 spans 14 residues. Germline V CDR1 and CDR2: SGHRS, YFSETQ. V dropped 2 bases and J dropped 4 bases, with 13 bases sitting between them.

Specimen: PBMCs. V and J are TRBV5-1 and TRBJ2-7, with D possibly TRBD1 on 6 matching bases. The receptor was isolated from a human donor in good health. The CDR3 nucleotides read TGCGCCAGCAGCTTTTTGGGACATACTTACGAGCAGTACTTC. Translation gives CASSFLGHTYEQYF.